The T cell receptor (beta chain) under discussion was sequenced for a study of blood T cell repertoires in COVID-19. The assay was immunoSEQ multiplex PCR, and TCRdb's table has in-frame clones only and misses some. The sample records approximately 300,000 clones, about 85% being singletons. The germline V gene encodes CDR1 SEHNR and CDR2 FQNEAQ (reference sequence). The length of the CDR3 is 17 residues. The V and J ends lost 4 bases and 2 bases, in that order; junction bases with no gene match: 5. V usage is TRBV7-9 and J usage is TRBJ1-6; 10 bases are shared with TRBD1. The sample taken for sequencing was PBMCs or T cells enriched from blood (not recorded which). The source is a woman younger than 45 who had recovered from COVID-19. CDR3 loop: CASSSGTGVPYNSPLHF. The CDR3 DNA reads TGTGCCAGCAGCTCCGGGACAGGGGTACCCTATAATTCACCCCTCCACTTT.